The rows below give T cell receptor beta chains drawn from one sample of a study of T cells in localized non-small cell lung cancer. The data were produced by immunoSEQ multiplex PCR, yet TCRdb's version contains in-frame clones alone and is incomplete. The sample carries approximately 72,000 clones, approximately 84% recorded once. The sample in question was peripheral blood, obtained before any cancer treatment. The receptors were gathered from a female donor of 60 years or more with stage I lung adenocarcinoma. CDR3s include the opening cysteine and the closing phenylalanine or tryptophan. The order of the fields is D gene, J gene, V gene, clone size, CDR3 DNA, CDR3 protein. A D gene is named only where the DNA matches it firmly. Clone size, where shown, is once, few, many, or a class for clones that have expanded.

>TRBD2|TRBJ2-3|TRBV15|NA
TGTGCCACCAGCAGAGGACGGCGGGAGGGGGATACGCAGTATTTT
CATSRGRREGDTQYF
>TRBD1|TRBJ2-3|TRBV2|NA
TGTGCCAGCAGTGGCCGGGACAGGGGGCGTTCAGATACGCAGTATTTT
CASSGRDRGRSDTQYF
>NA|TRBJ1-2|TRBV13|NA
TGTGCCAGCAGCTTAGTCGGAGGGAACACCTTC
CASSLVGGNTF
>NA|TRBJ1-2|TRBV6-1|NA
TGTGCCAGCGAGCGCGTATGGGGATATGGCTACACCTTC
CASERVWGYGYTF
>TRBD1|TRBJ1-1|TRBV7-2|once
TGTGCCAGCAGCTTTCAGACAGGGAAGGGCACTGAAGCTTTCTTT
CASSFQTGKGTEAFF
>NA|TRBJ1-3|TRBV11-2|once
TGTGCCAGCAGCTTAGAGGGGGCAGCTGGAAACACCATATATTTT
CASSLEGAAGNTIYF
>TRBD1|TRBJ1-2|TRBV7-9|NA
TGTGCCAGCAGCTTAGACAGGGGAAACTACTATGGCTACACCTTC
CASSLDRGNYYGYTF
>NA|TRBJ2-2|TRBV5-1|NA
TGCGCCAGCAGCTTCGGGACCACCCCCGGGGAGCTGTTTTTT
CASSFGTTPGELFF
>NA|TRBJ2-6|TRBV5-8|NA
TGTGCCAGCAGCTTTTTGGGCAGGGCTGGGGCCAACGTCCTGACTTTC
CASSFLGRAGANVLTF
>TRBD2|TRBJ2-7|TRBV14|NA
TGTGCCAGCAGCCAGGAGCGGGACTCCGGCTCCTACGAGCAGTACTTC
CASSQERDSGSYEQYF
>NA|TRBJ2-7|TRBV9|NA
TGTGCCAGCAGCCCCCAAGGGGGGGGTGGCTACGAGCAGTACTTC
CASSPQGGGGYEQYF
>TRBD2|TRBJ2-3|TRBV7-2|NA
TGTGCCAGCAGCTTAGGACTAGCGGGGGGAGTAGGCACAGATACGCAGTATTTT
CASSLGLAGGVGTDTQYF
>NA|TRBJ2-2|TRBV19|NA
TGTGCCAGTAGATCCGGGGACGTCAAGAACACCGGGGAGCTGTTTTTT
CASRSGDVKNTGELFF
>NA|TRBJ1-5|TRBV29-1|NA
TGCAGCGTTCCCTACAGTTCTAATCAGCCCCAGCATTTT
CSVPYSSNQPQHF
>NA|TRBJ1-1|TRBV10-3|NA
TGTGCCACGGGGGGGTTCGACACTGAAGCTTTCTTT
CATGGFDTEAFF
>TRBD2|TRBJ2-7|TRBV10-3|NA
TGTGCCATCAGTTTCGCCGGGACTAGCGGGAGTTACGAGCAGTACTTC
CAISFAGTSGSYEQYF
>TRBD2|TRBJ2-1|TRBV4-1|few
TGCGCCAGCAGCCCAGTAGCGGGAGACAATGAGCAGTTCTTC
CASSPVAGDNEQFF
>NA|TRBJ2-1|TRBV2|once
TGTGCCAGCAGATATAGAGGTGAGCAGTTCTTC
CASRYRGEQFF
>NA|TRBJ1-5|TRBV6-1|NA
TGTGCCAGCAGTGATGCCGGGACCCTAAATAGGCTCCAGCATTTT
CASSDAGTLNRLQHF
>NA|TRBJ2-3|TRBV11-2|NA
TGTGCCAGCACCGAGCGCGGGGGCTACACAGATACGCAGTATTTT
CASTERGGYTDTQYF
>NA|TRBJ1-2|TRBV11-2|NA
TGTGCCAGTAAGACAGCTGAGGTCGGGGGCTACACCTTC
CASKTAEVGGYTF
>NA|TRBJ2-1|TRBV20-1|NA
TGCAGTGCTAGCAGTAGCGATGAGCAGTTCTTC
CSASSSDEQFF
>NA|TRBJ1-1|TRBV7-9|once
TGTGCCAGCAGCTTAAAGGGGGGAACTGAAGCTTTCTTT
CASSLKGGTEAFF
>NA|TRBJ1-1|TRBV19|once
TGTGCCAGTAGTATTGACCCGACAGCCGGCACTGAAGCTTTCTTT
CASSIDPTAGTEAFF
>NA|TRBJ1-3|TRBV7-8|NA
TGTGCCAGCAGCTTTAATGGAAACACCATATATTTT
CASSFNGNTIYF
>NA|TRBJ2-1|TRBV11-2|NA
TGTGCCAGCAGCTTAGATAGGGGACGTGAGCAGTTCTTC
CASSLDRGREQFF
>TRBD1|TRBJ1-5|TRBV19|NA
TGTGCCAGTAGTAGGGGACAGGACAATCAGCCCCAGCATTTT
CASSRGQDNQPQHF
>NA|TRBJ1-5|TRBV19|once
TGTGCCAGTAGTATAGATCGGGTGCAGGGTCGGCAGCCCCAGCATTTT
CASSIDRVQGRQPQHF
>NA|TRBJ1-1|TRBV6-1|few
TGTGCCAGCAGTGACCGAAAGGGAGCTGAAGCTTTCTTT
CASSDRKGAEAFF
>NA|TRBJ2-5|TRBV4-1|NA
TGCGCCAGCAGCCAGCTACAAGAGACCCAGTACTTC
CASSQLQETQYF
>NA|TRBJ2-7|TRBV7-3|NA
TGTGCCAGCAGCTCGCAACCGGGGGTTCTGCACGAGCAGTACTTC
CASSSQPGVLHEQYF
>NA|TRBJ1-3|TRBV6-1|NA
TGTGCCAGCAGTGAAGGGGGCTTCTCTGGAAACACCATATATTTT
CASSEGGFSGNTIYF
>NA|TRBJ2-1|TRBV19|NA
TGTGCCAGTAGGGGGACGGCGCTCGGGGACAATGAGCAGTTCTTC
CASRGTALGDNEQFF
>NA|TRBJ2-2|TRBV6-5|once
TGTGCCAGCAGTTATTTGGGGACCGGGGAGCTGTTTTTT
CASSYLGTGELFF
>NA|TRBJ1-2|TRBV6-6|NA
TGTGCCAGCACCCCGGACACGATCGGCGGCTACACCTTC
CASTPDTIGGYTF
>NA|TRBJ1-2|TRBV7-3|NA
TGTGCCAGCAGCCCCTCCTTGGGCTATGGCTACACCTTC
CASSPSLGYGYTF
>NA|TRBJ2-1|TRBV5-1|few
TGCGCCAGCAGCTTCAGTAGCGTGGTAAATGAGCAGTTCTTC
CASSFSSVVNEQFF